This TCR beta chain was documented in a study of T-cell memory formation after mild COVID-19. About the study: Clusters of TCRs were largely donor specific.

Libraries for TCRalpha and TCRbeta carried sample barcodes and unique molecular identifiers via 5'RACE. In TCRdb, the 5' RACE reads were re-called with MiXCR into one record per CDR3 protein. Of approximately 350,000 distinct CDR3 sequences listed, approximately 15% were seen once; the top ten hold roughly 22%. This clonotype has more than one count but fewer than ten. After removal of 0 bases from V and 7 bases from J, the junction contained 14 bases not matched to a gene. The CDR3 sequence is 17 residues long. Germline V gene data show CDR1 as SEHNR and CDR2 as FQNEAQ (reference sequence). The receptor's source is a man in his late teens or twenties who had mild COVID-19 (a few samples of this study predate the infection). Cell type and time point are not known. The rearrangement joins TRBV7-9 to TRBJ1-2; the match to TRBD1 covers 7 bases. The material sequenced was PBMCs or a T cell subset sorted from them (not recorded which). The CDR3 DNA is TGTGCCAGCAGCTTAGCAAGCGCCCATCAGGGGGGCTCTGGCTACACCTTC. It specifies CASSLASAHQGGSGYTF.